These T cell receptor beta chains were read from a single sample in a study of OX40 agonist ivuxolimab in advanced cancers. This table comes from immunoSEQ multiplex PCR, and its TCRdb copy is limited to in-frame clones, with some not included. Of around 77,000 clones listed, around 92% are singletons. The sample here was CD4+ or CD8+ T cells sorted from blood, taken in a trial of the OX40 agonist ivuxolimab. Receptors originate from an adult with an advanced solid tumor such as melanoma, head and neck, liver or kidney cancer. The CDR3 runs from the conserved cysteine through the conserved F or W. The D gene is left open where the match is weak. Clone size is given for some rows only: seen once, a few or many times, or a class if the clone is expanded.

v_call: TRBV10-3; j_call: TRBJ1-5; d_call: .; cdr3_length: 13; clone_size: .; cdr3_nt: TGTGCCATCAGTGATTGGGGTTATCAGCCCCAGCATTTT; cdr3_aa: CAISDWGYQPQHF
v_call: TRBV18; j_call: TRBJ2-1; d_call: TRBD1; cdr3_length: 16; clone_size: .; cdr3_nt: TGTGCCAGCTCACCTAGACAGGGGAAGGCCTACAATGAGCAGTTCTTC; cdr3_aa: CASSPRQGKAYNEQFF
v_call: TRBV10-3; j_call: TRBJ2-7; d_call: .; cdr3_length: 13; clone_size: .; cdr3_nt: TGTGCCATCAGTGACTTCCAGGGCCACGAGCAGTACTTC; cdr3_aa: CAISDFQGHEQYF
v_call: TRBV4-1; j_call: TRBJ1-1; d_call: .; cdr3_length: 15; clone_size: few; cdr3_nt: TGCGCCAGCAGCAACCTCGTTATAGGGGAAACTGAAGCTTTCTTT; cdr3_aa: CASSNLVIGETEAFF
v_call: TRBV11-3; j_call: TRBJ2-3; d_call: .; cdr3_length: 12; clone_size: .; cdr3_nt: TGTGCCAGCAGCCAGCGCGGGGATACGCAGTATTTT; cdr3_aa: CASSQRGDTQYF
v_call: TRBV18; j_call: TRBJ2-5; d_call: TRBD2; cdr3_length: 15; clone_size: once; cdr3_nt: TGTGCCAGCTCACCATTCGTGACTAGCGATGAGACCCAGTACTTC; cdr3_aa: CASSPFVTSDETQYF
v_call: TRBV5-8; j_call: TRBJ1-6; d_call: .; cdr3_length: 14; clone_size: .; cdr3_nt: TGTGCCAGCAGCCGCGGACGAAATAATTCACCCCTCCACTTT; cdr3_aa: CASSRGRNNSPLHF
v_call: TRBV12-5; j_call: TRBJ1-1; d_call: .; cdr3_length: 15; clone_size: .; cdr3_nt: TGTGCTAGTGGTTTGCCGGGACAACGGAACACTGAAGCTTTCTTT; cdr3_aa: CASGLPGQRNTEAFF
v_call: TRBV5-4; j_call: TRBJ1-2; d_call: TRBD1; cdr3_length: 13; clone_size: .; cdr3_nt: TGTGCCAGCAGCCCACGACAGGGAGATGGCTACACCTTC; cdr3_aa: CASSPRQGDGYTF
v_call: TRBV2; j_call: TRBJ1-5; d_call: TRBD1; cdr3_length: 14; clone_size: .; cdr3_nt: TGTGCCAGCAGTGGGACAGGGGGCGATCAGCCCCAGCATTTT; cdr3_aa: CASSGTGGDQPQHF
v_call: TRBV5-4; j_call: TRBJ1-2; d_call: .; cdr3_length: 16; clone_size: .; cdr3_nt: TGTGCCAGCAGCTTGGAGGGCGCGGGGGATAGGTATGGCTACACCTTC; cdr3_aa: CASSLEGAGDRYGYTF
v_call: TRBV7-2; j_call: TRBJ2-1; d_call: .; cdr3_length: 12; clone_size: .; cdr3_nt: TGTGCCAGCAACTACCTAGGGGGTGAGCAGTTCTTC; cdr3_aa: CASNYLGGEQFF
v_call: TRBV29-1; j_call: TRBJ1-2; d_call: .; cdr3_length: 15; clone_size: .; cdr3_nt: TGCAGCGCCTCACTTCCGGACGGTAAAGGGTATGGCTACACCTTC; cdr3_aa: CSASLPDGKGYGYTF
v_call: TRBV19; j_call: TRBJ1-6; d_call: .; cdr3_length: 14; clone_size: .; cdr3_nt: TGTGCCAGTAGTATGGGGGCGACTAATTCACCCCTCCACTTT; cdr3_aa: CASSMGATNSPLHF
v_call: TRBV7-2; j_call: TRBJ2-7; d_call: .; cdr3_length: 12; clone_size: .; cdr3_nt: TGTGCCAGCAGTCCGAGCTCCTACGAGCAGTACTTC; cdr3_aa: CASSPSSYEQYF
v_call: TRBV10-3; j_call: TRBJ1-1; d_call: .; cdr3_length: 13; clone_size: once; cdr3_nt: TGTGCCACCCGCTCGGAAGGGGGCACTGAAGCTTTCTTT; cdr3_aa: CATRSEGGTEAFF
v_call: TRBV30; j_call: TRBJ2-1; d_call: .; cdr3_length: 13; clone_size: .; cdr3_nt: TGTGCCTGGAGTGTTGCATTGTACAATGAGCAGTTCTTC; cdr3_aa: CAWSVALYNEQFF
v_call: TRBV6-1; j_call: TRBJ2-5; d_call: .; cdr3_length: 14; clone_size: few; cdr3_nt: TGTGCCAGCAGTGAAGGGGACCTTCGGGAGACCCAGTACTTC; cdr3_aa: CASSEGDLRETQYF
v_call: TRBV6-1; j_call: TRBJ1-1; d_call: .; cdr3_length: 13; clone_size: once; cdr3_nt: TGTGCCACTCTGGGCAAACAGAACACTGAAGCTTTCTTT; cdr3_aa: CATLGKQNTEAFF
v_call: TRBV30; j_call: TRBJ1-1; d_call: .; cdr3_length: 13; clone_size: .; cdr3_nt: TGTGCCTGGAGTAGACCCGCTGGTGGTGAAGCTTTCTTT; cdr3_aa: CAWSRPAGGEAFF
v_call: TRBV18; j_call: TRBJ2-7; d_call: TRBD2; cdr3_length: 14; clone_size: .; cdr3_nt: TGTGCCAGCTCACTCGGACTAGCTCCGGACGAGCAGTACTTC; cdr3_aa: CASSLGLAPDEQYF
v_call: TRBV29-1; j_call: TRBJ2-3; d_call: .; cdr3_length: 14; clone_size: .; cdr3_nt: TGCAGCGTTTCGGGCCTCCCCTTGCTAGATACGCAGTATTTT; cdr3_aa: CSVSGLPLLDTQYF
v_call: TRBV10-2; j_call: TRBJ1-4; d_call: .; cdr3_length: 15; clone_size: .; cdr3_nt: TGCGCCAGCGGAGCCCAGGGCCCTCCGGGGGAAAAACTGTTTTTT; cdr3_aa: CASGAQGPPGEKLFF
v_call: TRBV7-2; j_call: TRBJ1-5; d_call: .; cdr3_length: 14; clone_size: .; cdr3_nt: TGTGCCAGCAGCCCCAGGGCAGCCCTAGGGCCCCAGCATTTT; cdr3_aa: CASSPRAALGPQHF
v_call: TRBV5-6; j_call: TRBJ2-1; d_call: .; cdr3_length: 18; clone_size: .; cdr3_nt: TGTGCCAGCAGCTTGGTAGTGAAGACTTCCCGCTCCTACAATGAGCAGTTCTTC; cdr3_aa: CASSLVVKTSRSYNEQFF
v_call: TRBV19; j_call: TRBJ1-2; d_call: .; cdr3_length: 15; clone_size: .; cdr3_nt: TGTGCCAGTAGTATAGGAGTTGGTCAGGGAAATGGCTACACCTTC; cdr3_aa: CASSIGVGQGNGYTF
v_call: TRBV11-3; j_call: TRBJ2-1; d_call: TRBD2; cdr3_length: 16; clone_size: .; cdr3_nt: TGTGCCAGCAGCTTAGATACGTGGGAGGGTCCCAATGAGCAGTTCTTC; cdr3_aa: CASSLDTWEGPNEQFF
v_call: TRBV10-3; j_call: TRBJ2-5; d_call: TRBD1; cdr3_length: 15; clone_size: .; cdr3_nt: TGTGCCATCAGGGGGTCTACAGGGGAACAAGAGACCCAGTACTTC; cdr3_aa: CAIRGSTGEQETQYF
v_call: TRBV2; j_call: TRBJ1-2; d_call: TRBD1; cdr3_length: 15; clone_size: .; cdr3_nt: TGTGCCAGCAGTAGGGGACAGGGACCTAACTATGGCTACACCTTC; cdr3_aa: CASSRGQGPNYGYTF
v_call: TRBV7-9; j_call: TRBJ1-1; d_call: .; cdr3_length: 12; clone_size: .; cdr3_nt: TGTGCCAGCAGCTTAGGCACAGATGAAGCTTTCTTT; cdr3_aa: CASSLGTDEAFF
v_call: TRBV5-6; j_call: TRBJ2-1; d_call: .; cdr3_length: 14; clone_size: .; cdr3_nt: TGTGCCAGCAGCCCCCCGGGGAGAGACAATGAGCAGTTCTTC; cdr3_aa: CASSPPGRDNEQFF
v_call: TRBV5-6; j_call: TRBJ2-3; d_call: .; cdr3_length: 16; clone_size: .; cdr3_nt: TGTGCCAGCAGCGAGGCTTGGGGAGGAGGCACAGATACGCAGTATTTT; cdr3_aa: CASSEAWGGGTDTQYF
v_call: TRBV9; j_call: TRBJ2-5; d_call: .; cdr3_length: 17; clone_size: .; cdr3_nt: TGTGCCAGCAGCGTAGGGTTTGGGGGGGGCGCCAAAGAGACCCAGTACTTC; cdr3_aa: CASSVGFGGGAKETQYF
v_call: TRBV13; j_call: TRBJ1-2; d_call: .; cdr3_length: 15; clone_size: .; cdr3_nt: TGTGCCAGCAGCTTATTCGTTCCGGGGATCCATGGCTACACCTTC; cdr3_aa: CASSLFVPGIHGYTF
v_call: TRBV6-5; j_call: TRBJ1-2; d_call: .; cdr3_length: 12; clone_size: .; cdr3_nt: TGTGCCAGCAGGTACCCTCAGGGGGGCTACACCTTC; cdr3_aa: CASRYPQGGYTF
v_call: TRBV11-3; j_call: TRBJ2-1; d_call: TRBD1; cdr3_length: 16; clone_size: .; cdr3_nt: TGTGCCAGCAGCCATCTTACCGGGACAGCCAACAATGAGCAGTTCTTC; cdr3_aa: CASSHLTGTANNEQFF
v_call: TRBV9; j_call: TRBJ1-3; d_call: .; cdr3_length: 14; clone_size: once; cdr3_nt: TGTGCCAGCCGGGCTCAGTCTGGGGGAAACACCATATATTTT; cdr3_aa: CASRAQSGGNTIYF
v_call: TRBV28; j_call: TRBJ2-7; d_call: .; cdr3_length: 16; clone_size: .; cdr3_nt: TGTGCCAGCAGTTTGGGGGACCCGGACAAAGCCTACGAGCAGTACTTC; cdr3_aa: CASSLGDPDKAYEQYF
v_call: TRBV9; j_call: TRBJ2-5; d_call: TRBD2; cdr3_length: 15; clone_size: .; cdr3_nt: TGTGCCAGCAGCTTGACTAGCGGGAGCCAAGAGACCCAGTACTTC; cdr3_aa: CASSLTSGSQETQYF